This is a list of T cell receptor beta chains from one sample in a study of blood T cell repertoires in COVID-19. Some clones are missing from TCRdb's copy, which holds only in-frame ones; the method was immunoSEQ multiplex PCR. Of under 300,000 clones in the sample, about nine tenths are singletons; the top ten hold 0.85% to 0.95%. Source material: peripheral blood. All receptors derive from a woman in her forties who had recovered from COVID-19. Both conserved end residues are trimmed from each CDR3.

>TRBV7-9|TRBJ2-3
ASSLSQAGDTQY
>TRBV4-1|TRBJ2-7
ASSQDRGQGRSEQY
>TRBV23-1|TRBJ1-2
ASRSDRNYGYT
>TRBV15|TRBJ2-7
ATSSGRGFYEQY
>TRBV29-1|TRBJ2-1
SVPPGLAGQNEQF
>TRBV18|TRBJ2-7
ASSPRQGGFEQY
>TRBV3-1/TRBV3-2|TRBJ2-1
ASSPPLAGYNEQF
>TRBV28|TRBJ1-5
ASRQGELQPQH
>TRBV9|TRBJ2-7
ASSVGPSGSLYEQY
>TRBV7-3|TRBJ2-6
ASSQTSGSSGANVLT
>TRBV12-3/TRBV12-4|TRBJ2-5
ATGQGIKETQY
>TRBV2|TRBJ2-7
ASSGPDRGPYEQY
>TRBV9|TRBJ2-2
ASSVELAGGGNTGELF